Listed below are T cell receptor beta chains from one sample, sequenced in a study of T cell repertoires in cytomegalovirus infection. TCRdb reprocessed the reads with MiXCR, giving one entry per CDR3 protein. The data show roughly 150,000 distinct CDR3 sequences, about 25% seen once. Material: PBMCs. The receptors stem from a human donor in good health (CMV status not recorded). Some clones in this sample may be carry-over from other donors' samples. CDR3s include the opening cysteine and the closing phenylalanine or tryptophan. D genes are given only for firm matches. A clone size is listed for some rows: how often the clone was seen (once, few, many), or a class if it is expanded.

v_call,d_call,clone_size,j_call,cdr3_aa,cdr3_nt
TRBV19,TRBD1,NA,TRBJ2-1,CASSFNRGSSYNEQFF,TGTGCCAGTAGCTTTAACAGGGGCAGCTCCTACAATGAGCAGTTCTTC
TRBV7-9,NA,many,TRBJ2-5,CASSLRGLETQYF,TGTGCCAGCAGCCTTCGGGGGTTGGAGACCCAGTACTTC
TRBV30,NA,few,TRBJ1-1,CAWSVTLNTEAFF,TGTGCCTGGAGTGTAACATTGAACACTGAAGCTTTCTTT
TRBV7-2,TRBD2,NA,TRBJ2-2,CASSLVGGAAGELFF,TGTGCCAGCAGCTTAGTCGGGGGGGCGGCCGGGGAGCTGTTTTTT
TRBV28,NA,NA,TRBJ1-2,CASSATVYGYTF,TGTGCCAGCAGTGCGACAGTCTATGGCTACACCTTC
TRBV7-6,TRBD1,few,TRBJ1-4,CASSSTGVNDELFF,TGTGCCAGCAGCTCGACAGGGGTTAATGATGAACTGTTTTTT
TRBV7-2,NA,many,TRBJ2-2,CASSPDGRNTGELFF,TGTGCCAGCAGCCCGGACGGGAGAAACACCGGGGAGCTGTTTTTT
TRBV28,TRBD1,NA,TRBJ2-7,CASSFGTGTYEQYF,TGTGCCAGCAGTTTCGGGACAGGGACTTACGAGCAGTACTTC
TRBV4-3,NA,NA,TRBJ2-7,CASSQEPGSYEQYF,TGCGCCAGCAGCCAAGAGCCAGGGAGCTACGAGCAGTACTTC
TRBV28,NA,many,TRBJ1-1,CASTSAGNTEAFF,TGTGCCAGCACCTCGGCAGGGAACACTGAAGCTTTCTTT
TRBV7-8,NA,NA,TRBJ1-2,CASSLREGERGYTF,TGTGCCAGCAGCTTACGGGAGGGGGAGCGTGGCTACACCTTC
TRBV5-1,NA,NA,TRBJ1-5,CASKRVRVRIQPQHF,TGCGCCAGCAAAAGGGTCCGGGTTAGGATCCAGCCCCAGCATTTT
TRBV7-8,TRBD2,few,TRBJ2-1,CASSSGLAGDNEQFF,TGTGCCAGCAGCTCAGGACTAGCAGGGGACAATGAGCAGTTCTTC
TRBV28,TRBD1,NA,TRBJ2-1,CASNSRGFYNEQFF,TGTGCCAGCAACTCCAGGGGGTTTTACAATGAGCAGTTCTTC
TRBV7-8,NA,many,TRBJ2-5,CASSSKPGQHQETQYF,TGTGCCAGCAGCTCCAAACCGGGTCAGCACCAAGAGACCCAGTACTTC
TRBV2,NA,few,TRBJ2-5,CAFPSPDSAQETQYF,TGTGCCTTCCCATCCCCGGACAGCGCCCAAGAGACCCAGTACTTC
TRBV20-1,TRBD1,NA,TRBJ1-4,CSAIRQDRRRDEKLFF,TGCAGTGCTATCCGACAGGACAGGAGGAGGGATGAAAAACTGTTTTTT
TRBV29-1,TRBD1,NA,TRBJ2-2,CSVELGQGTTGELFF,TGCAGCGTTGAGTTGGGACAGGGTACAACCGGGGAGCTGTTTTTT
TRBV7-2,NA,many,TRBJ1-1,CASSFGTTGTEAFF,TGTGCCAGCAGCTTTGGGACCACAGGGACTGAAGCTTTCTTT
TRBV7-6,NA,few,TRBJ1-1,CASSHDRPEAFF,TGTGCCAGCAGCCACGACAGGCCTGAAGCTTTCTTT
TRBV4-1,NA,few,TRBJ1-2,CASSQDLESRGYTF,TGCGCCAGCAGCCAAGATTTGGAGAGTCGTGGCTACACCTTC
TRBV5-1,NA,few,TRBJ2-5,CASSLAGREETQYF,TGCGCCAGCAGCTTGGCCGGTCGGGAAGAGACCCAGTACTTC
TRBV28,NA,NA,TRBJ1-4,CASQVGSEKLFF,TGTGCCAGCCAGGTGGGCTCTGAAAAACTGTTTTTT
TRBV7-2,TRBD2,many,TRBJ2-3,CASSLASGRTDTQYF,TGTGCCAGCAGCTTAGCTAGCGGGCGCACAGATACGCAGTATTTT
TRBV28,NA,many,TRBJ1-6,CASSSPGAFSPLHF,TGTGCCAGCAGTTCCCCAGGTGCCTTTTCACCCCTCCACTTT
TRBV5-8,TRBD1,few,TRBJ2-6,CASSRTGISGANVLTF,TGTGCCAGCAGCAGGACAGGGATCTCTGGGGCCAACGTCCTGACTTTC
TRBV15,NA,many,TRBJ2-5,CATSREESQETQYF,TGTGCCACCAGCAGAGAGGAGAGCCAAGAGACCCAGTACTTC
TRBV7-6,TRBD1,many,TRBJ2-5,CASSLMTGGKETQYF,TGTGCCAGCAGCTTAATGACAGGGGGCAAAGAGACCCAGTACTTC
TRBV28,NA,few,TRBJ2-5,CASSSPSSGGAHRETQYF,TGTGCCAGCAGTTCGCCCTCCTCTGGGGGGGCCCACAGGGAGACCCAGTACTTC
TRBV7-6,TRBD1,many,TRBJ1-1,CASSLALGQTEAFF,TGTGCCAGCAGCTTAGCGCTGGGACAGACTGAAGCTTTCTTT
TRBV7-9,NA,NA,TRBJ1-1,CASSPRNSQWDTEAFF,TGTGCCAGCAGCCCCAGGAACTCCCAGTGGGACACTGAAGCTTTCTTT
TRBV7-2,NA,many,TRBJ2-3,CASSFTLWGRDTQYF,TGTGCCAGCAGCTTTACTCTCTGGGGACGGGATACGCAGTATTTT
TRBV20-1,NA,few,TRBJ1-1,CSASDRGGNGAEAFF,TGCAGTGCTAGCGATCGAGGGGGGAACGGAGCTGAAGCTTTCTTT
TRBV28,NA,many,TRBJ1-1,CASSFRNTEAFF,TGTGCCAGCAGTTTCCGTAACACTGAAGCTTTCTTT
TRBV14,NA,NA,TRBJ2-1,CASSQQFNEQFF,TGTGCCAGCAGCCAACAATTCAATGAGCAGTTCTTC
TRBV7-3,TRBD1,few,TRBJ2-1,CASSLTGDNEQFF,TGTGCCAGCAGCCTCACAGGGGACAATGAGCAGTTCTTC
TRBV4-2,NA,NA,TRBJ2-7,CASSQEEEANTYEQYF,TGTGCCAGCAGCCAAGAAGAGGAAGCGAATACCTACGAGCAGTACTTC
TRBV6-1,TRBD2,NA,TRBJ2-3,CASSDQRGPRTDTQYF,TGTGCCAGCAGTGATCAGCGGGGGCCGCGCACAGATACGCAGTATTTT
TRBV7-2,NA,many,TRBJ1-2,CASSPQGGNYGYTF,TGTGCCAGCAGCCCCCAGGGAGGGAACTATGGCTACACCTTC
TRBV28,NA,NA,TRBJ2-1,CASSFQRSNNEQFF,TGTGCCAGCAGTTTTCAGCGGAGCAACAATGAGCAGTTCTTC
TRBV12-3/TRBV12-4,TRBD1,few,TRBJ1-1,CASSEPGQGVHTEAFF,TGTGCCAGCAGTGAGCCGGGACAGGGGGTTCACACTGAAGCTTTCTTT
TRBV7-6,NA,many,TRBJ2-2,CASQTGTLNTGELFF,TGTGCCAGCCAAACCGGGACTCTGAACACCGGGGAGCTGTTTTTT
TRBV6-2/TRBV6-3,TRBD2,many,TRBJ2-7,CASSSSGRIAGGPGEQYF,TGTGCCAGCAGCTCCTCGGGACGTATAGCGGGAGGGCCGGGCGAGCAGTACTTC
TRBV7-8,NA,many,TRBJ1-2,CASSLGSQGPILYGYTF,TGTGCCAGCAGCTTAGGTTCGCAGGGGCCAATCCTCTATGGCTACACCTTC
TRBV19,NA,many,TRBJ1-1,CASRRESTEAFF,TGTGCCAGTAGGCGGGAATCGACTGAAGCTTTCTTT
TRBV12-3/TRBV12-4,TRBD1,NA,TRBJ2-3,CASSKGTGIADTQYF,TGTGCCAGCAGTAAGGGGACAGGGATTGCGGATACGCAGTATTTT
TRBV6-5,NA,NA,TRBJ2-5,CASSSLGTETQYF,TGTGCCAGCAGTTCCCTGGGTACGGAGACCCAGTACTTC
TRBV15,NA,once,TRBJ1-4,CATSRVGAPKLFF,TGTGCCACCAGCAGAGTGGGGGCACCCAAACTTTTTTTT
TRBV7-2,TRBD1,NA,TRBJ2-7,CASSVQGASYEQYF,TGTGCCAGCAGCGTACAGGGGGCCTCCTACGAGCAGTACTTC
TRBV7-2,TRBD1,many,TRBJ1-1,CASSLALRGLTEAFF,TGTGCCAGCAGCTTAGCGCTCAGGGGGCTCACTGAAGCTTTCTTT
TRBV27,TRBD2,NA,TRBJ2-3,CASTTSGRKRTQYF,TGTGCCAGCACCACTAGCGGGAGGAAAAGAACGCAGTATTTT
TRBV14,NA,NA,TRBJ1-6,CASSPGGYNSPLHF,TGTGCCAGCAGCCCCGGAGGGTACAATTCACCCCTCCACTTT
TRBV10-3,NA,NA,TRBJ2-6,CAINNRPRGAGANVLTF,TGTGCCATCAACAACCGCCCGAGGGGGGCCGGGGCCAACGTCCTGACTTTC
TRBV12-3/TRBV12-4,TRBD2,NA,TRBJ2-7,CASSPPSGEQYF,TGTGCCAGCAGTCCCCCTAGCGGCGAGCAGTACTTC
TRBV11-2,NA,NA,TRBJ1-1,CASSLGMGTEAFF,TGTGCCAGCAGCTTAGGGATGGGCACTGAAGCTTTCTTT
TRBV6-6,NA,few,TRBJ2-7,CASRGPREVSYEQYF,TGTGCCAGCAGGGGCCCCAGGGAGGTCTCCTACGAGCAGTACTTC
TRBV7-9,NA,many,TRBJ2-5,CASSESLVGKETQYF,TGTGCCAGCAGCGAAAGTTTGGTCGGCAAAGAGACCCAGTACTTC
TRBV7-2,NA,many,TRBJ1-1,CASSQGAQGKAFF,TGTGCCAGCAGCCAAGGCGCTCAGGGTAAAGCTTTCTTT
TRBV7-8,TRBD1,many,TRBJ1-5,CASSKDRAPNQPQHF,TGTGCCAGCAGCAAAGACAGGGCCCCCAATCAGCCCCAGCATTTT